The present T cell receptor beta chain was sequenced within a study of OX40 agonist ivuxolimab in advanced cancers. Concerning this clone itself: Its cognate antigen is unknown.

Points from the study as a whole: The authors also found low normalized T-cell clonal expansion in some nonresponders.

TCRdb's copy holds only in-frame clones and misses some; the assay was immunoSEQ multiplex PCR. The table includes roughly 75,000 clones, roughly nine tenths detected once. Here the sequenced sample was CD4+ or CD8+ T cells sorted from blood, taken in a trial of the OX40 agonist ivuxolimab. The sequence was collected from an adult with an advanced solid tumor such as melanoma, head and neck, liver or kidney cancer.

The CDR3 sequence: CASSYFLGGEKLFF. CDR3 DNA: TGTGCCAGCAGTTACTTCTTAGGTGGTGAAAAACTGTTTTTT. The chain is built from TRBV6-5 and TRBJ1-4; D is uncertain. CDR1 is MNHEY and CDR2 is SVGAGI in the germline V gene. CDR3 length equals 14 residues. The ends were cut back, 1 base at V and 7 bases at J, with 10 bases in the middle.